These 28 T cell receptor beta chains came from one sample sequenced in a study of blood T cell repertoires in COVID-19. The data were produced by immunoSEQ multiplex PCR, yet TCRdb's version contains in-frame clones alone and is incomplete. The sample consists of about 59,000 clones, roughly 91% of them appearing once. The sequenced sample consisted of peripheral blood. Source of these receptors: a human donor in a cohort sampled during active COVID-19.

The chain couples TRBV9 to TRBJ1-3; 12 positions agree with TRBD1. V dropped 0 bases and J dropped 0; count of bases not matched to a gene: 1. The CDR3 has 17 amino acids. The germline CDR1 and CDR2 sequences are SGDLS and YYNGEE. The CDR3 loop reads CASSVGGQGASGNTIYF. DNA of the CDR3: TGTGCCAGCAGCGTAGGGGGACAGGGGGCCTCTGGAAACACCATATATTTT.

The count of this clone is one. The V call is TRBV24-1, the J call TRBJ2-1, with D possibly matching TRBD1 (5 bases). This CDR3 spans 17 amino acids. Per the germline V gene, CDR1 is KGHDR and CDR2 is SFDVKD. The V gene lost 6 bases and the J gene lost 0 bases, with 17 bases spanning the gap. Here the CDR3 DNA reads TGTGCCACCAGTCCCGGACAAGGAAGGAGCTCCTACAATGAGCAGTTCTTC. This translates into CATSPGQGRSSYNEQFF.

This chain links TRBV19 with TRBJ1-3; D is undetermined. The CDR3 spans 14 residues. The germline V and J ends were trimmed by 7 bases and 2 bases, with 12 bases remaining between them. Germline CDR1 and CDR2: LNHDA and SQIVND (reference sequence). The CDR3: CASTPGPAGNTIYF. The CDR3 DNA is TGTGCCAGTACCCCGGGTCCTGCTGGAAACACCATATATTTT. The variable domain in full, with the rest retrieved from reference TRBV19 and TRBJ1-3, is DGGITQSPKYLFRKEGQNVTLSCEQNLNHDAMYWYRQDPGQGLRLIYYSQIVNDFQKGDIAEGYSVSREKKESFPLTVTSAQKNPTAFYLCASTPGPAGNTIYFGEGSWLTVV.

The gene calls are TRBV15 and TRBJ2-7; TRBD2 aligns across 12 bases. The junction had 3 bases not matched to a gene; V was cut back by 5 bases and J by 4 bases. CDR3 length: 14 amino acids. Germline assignment: CDR1 LNHNV and CDR2 YYDKDF (reference sequence). In DNA form, the CDR3 reads TGTGCCACCAGCGATGGACTAGCGGGATACGAGCAGTACTTC. This translates into CATSDGLAGYEQYF.

V usage is TRBV5-1 and J usage is TRBJ2-3, with TRBD2 matching 11 bases. Germline values: CDR1 SGHRS, CDR2 YFSETQ. V lost 2 bases, J lost 5 bases, and 13 bases stayed unmatched. The CDR3 is 18 residues long. The CDR3 DNA sequence: TGCGCCAGCAGCTTCCGGGGAACTAGCGGGGGTCAGAAAGATACGCAGTATTTT. Translating gives CASSFRGTSGGQKDTQYF.

CDR3 sequence reads: CAWSVRSRGTDTQYF. The CDR3 DNA sequence: TGTGCCTGGAGTGTACGGTCGAGGGGCACAGATACGCAGTATTTT. The chain couples TRBV30 to TRBJ2-3; a possible D gene is TRBD2 (5 bases). This CDR3 is built from 15 residues. Trimming pared 0 bases from V and 1 base from J, leaving 11 bases between. Germline CDR1 is GTSNPN and CDR2 is SVGIG (reference sequence). Combining the CDR3 with reference TRBV30 and TRBJ2-3 gives the whole variable domain SQTIHQWPATLVQPVGSPLSLECTVEGTSNPNLYWYRQAAGRGLQLLFYSVGIGQISSEVPQNLSASRPQDRQFILSSKKLLLSDSGFYLCAWSVRSRGTDTQYFGPGTRLTVL.

The chain is built from TRBV7-3 and TRBJ1-6; 7 bases fit TRBD1. Germline V gene lookup returns CDR1 SGHTA and CDR2 FQGTGA. The CDR3 has 13 amino acids. The V segment lost 5 bases and the J segment 7 bases; nucleotides outside the gene matches: 2. The CDR3 here is CASSGTVNSPLHF. CDR3 DNA sequence: TGTGCCAGCAGCGGGACAGTAAATTCACCCCTCCACTTT.

The chain combines TRBV3-1 (or the pseudogene TRBV3-2) with TRBJ1-1; 10 positions agree with TRBD1. This CDR3 is 14 amino acids long. J lost 8 bases, V lost 5 bases, and 8 bases had no gene match. Per germline, CDR1 LGHDT and CDR2 YNNKEL (reference sequence). The CDR3 DNA reads as TGTGCCAGCAGCTCGCGAGACAGGGGGCGCGAAGCTTTCTTT. Its protein is CASSSRDRGREAFF.

This rearrangement joins TRBV19 to TRBJ1-5, with D possibly TRBD1 on 5 matching bases. CDR3 length equals 17 residues. Germline V CDR1 and CDR2: LNHDA, SQIVND (reference sequence). The germline V and J ends were trimmed by 3 bases and 1 base, with 16 bases remaining between them. In DNA, the CDR3 is TGTGCCAGTAGTATTTCGGGGGGGGGAGACAGCAATCAGCCCCAGCATTTT. Its translation: CASSISGGGDSNQPQHF.

The chain recombines TRBV2 with TRBJ2-5; 12 bases are a match to TRBD2. J gave up 1 base and V 4 bases, and 7 bases lay outside the gene matches. The V gene's germline CDR1 is SNHLY and CDR2 FYNNEI. The CDR3 is 17 residues long. The DNA of the CDR3 is TGTGCCAGCAGTGGCCTAGCGGGAGGGCCCCCCCAAGAGACCCAGTACTTC. Translating it yields CASSGLAGGPPQETQYF.

The chain carries TRBV10-3 and TRBJ2-5; TRBD2 might be the D (5 bases). Germline V gene sequence: CDR1 ENHRY, CDR2 SYGVKD. This CDR3 has 14 amino acids. The V gene lost 10 bases and the J gene lost 4 bases, with 19 bases spanning the gap. The CDR3 spells CATAHLDAGETQYF. The CDR3 region has the DNA TGTGCCACCGCCCACTTGGATGCGGGAGAGACCCAGTACTTC.

This clone showed up just once. This chain joins TRBV29-1 and TRBJ1-1; tentative D call: TRBD1 (5 bases). From germline, CDR1 is SQVTM and CDR2 ANQGSEA. Trimming shortened V by 6 bases and J by 1 base, and 12 bases separated the two germline ends. There are 13 residues in the CDR3. CDR3 DNA: TGCAGCGTGATTTTGACAGCGAACACTGAAGCTTTCTTT. Amino acid sequence: CSVILTANTEAFF.

The rearrangement links TRBV28 to TRBJ2-7; a possible D gene is TRBD1 (6 bases). V lost 5 bases to trimming and J lost 5 bases, with 10 bases between them. The CDR3 consists of 12 residues. The germline V gene encodes CDR1 MDHEN and CDR2 SYDVKM. The CDR3 sequence is CASSPDRNEQYF. The CDR3 DNA follows: TGTGCCAGCAGTCCGGACAGAAACGAGCAGTACTTC.

The rearrangement joins TRBV9 to TRBJ2-7, with D tentatively TRBD2 (7 bases). Trimming cost V 5 bases and J 3 bases, with 15 bases left between them. There are 14 residues in the CDR3. Germline V gives CDR1 SGDLS, CDR2 YYNGEE. The CDR3 here is CASSGGGEIYEQYF. The DNA for the CDR3 is TGTGCCAGCAGTGGAGGGGGGGAAATCTACGAGCAGTACTTC.

The chain joins TRBV7-9 to TRBJ2-3, with 10 bases identical to TRBD2. This CDR3 has 16 residues. J lost 6 bases, V lost 1 base, and 7 bases had no gene match. CDR1 SEHNR and CDR2 FQNEAQ come from the germline V gene (reference sequence). The CDR3 bases are TGTGCCAGCAGCTTAGGCCTAGCGGGGGAAGCGGATACGCAGTATTTT. Amino acid sequence: CASSLGLAGEADTQYF. Full variable domain (remainder filled in from reference TRBV7-9 and TRBJ2-3): DTGVSQNPRHKITKRGQNVTFRCDPISEHNRLYWYRQTLGQGPEFLTYFQNEAQLEKSRLLSDRFSAERPKGSFSTLEIQRTEQGDSAMYLCASSLGLAGEADTQYFGPGTRLTVL.

This chain uses TRBV7-6 with TRBJ2-5, with 10 bases fitting TRBD1. In germline, CDR1 is SGHVS, CDR2 FNYEAQ. The CDR3 sequence is 15 residues long. Trimming removed 4 bases from V and 1 base from J; junction bases left unmatched: 3. CDR3 sequence (DNA): TGTGCCAGCAGCTGGACAGGGGGTTCCCAAGAGACCCAGTACTTC. Its translation is CASSWTGGSQETQYF.

The chain combines TRBV30 with TRBJ1-2; maybe TRBD1 (5 bases). V was clipped by 0 bases and J by 2 bases, with 19 bases between them. The CDR3 sequence is 17 residues long. CDR1 is GTSNPN and CDR2 is SVGIG in the germline V gene (reference sequence). CDR3 DNA sequence: TGTGCCTGGAGTGTATATCTCAGGGATCCAGAAAACTATGGCTACACCTTC. It encodes CAWSVYLRDPENYGYTF.

The chain carries TRBV2 and TRBJ1-4, with D possibly TRBD1 on 5 matching bases. The CDR3 is made up of 14 amino acids. The ends were cut back, 7 bases at V and 0 bases at J, with 9 bases in the middle. Germline V gives CDR1 SNHLY, CDR2 FYNNEI. The CDR3 bases are TGTGCCAGCATGAGACAGACAACTAATGAAAAACTGTTTTTT. Protein: CASMRQTTNEKLFF.

This chain joins TRBV7-9 and TRBJ2-1, with TRBD2 matching 9 bases. The CDR3 is 16 amino acids. Germline trimming cut 4 bases from V and 2 bases from J; bases unmatched to any gene: 6. CDR1 SEHNR and CDR2 FQNEAQ come from the germline V gene (reference sequence). The CDR3 sequence is CASSSLAGATYNEQFF. The CDR3 bases are TGTGCCAGCAGCTCGTTAGCGGGGGCTACCTACAATGAGCAGTTCTTC.

This clone was detected only once. This chain connects TRBV7-3 to TRBJ2-5; 7 bases line up with TRBD2. Losses at the gene ends were 1 base for V and 3 bases for J; bases not matched to a gene: 8. Germline CDR1 reads SGHTA; CDR2 reads FQGTGA. The CDR3 has 16 residues. The DNA for the CDR3 is TGTGCCAGCAGCTTAAGCCTGGGGAGGGGCGAAGAGACCCAGTACTTC. Its translation: CASSLSLGRGEETQYF.

The CDR3 loop reads CASSMWGGEGDTQYF. The CDR3 coding sequence is TGTGCCAGCAGCATGTGGGGCGGGGAGGGAGATACGCAGTATTTT. The V gene is TRBV7-2, the J gene TRBJ2-3; 7 bases line up with TRBD2. The CDR3 has 15 amino acids. CDR1 is SGHTA and CDR2 is FQGNSA in the germline V gene. Germline trimming cut 5 bases from V and 5 bases from J; bases unmatched to any gene: 10.

The rearrangement links TRBV5-4 to TRBJ2-2; D may be TRBD2 (5 bases). The CDR3 is 16 residues long. The germline V gene encodes CDR1 SGHNT and CDR2 YYREEE (reference sequence). V lost 1 base, J lost 1 base, and 11 bases lay in between. The CDR3 nucleotides are TGTGCCAGCAGCTTGCAACGTAGCGTGAACACCGGGGAGCTGTTTTTT. Residues: CASSLQRSVNTGELFF.

The DNA of the CDR3 is TGCGCCAGCAGTCGGGACACCTACACTGAAGCTTTCTTT. Protein sequence: CASSRDTYTEAFF. The J gene is TRBJ1-1, the V gene TRBV5-1; possible D gene TRBD1, 6 bases. Germline CDR1 reads SGHRS; CDR2 reads YFSETQ. The ends were cut back, 5 bases at V and 3 bases at J, with 11 bases in the middle. CDR3 length: 13 residues.

The CDR3 protein is CASSPITPGKSSYNSPLHF. The CDR3 DNA is TGTGCCAGCAGCCCCATCACCCCAGGGAAGAGCTCCTATAATTCACCCCTCCACTTT. This sequence joins TRBV11-2 and TRBJ1-6; a weak D match, TRBD1 (5 bases). This CDR3 comprises 19 residues. Per germline, CDR1 SGHAT and CDR2 FQNNGV. The V end was cut by 5 bases, the J end by 0 bases, with 20 bases between. Drawing the rest from reference TRBV11-2 and TRBJ1-6, the complete variable domain is EAGVAQSPRYKIIEKRQSVAFWCNPISGHATLYWYQQILGQGPKLLIQFQNNGVVDDSQLPKDRFSAERLKGVDSTLKIQPAKLEDSAVYLCASSPITPGKSSYNSPLHFGNGTRLTVT.

This chain joins TRBV29-1 and TRBJ2-7; 8 bases align to TRBD1. The CDR3 runs to 13 residues. The germline V gene encodes CDR1 SQVTM and CDR2 ANQGSEA. V gave up 7 bases and J gave up 1 base; unmatched junction bases: 6. CDR3 coding DNA: TGCAGCGCGCAACAGGGGGGTTCCTACGAGCAGTACTTC. This translates into CSAQQGGSYEQYF.

This chain connects TRBV4-3 to TRBJ2-1, with 10 bases lining up with TRBD1. The trim removed 4 bases at V and 6 bases at J, leaving 9 bases unmatched. This CDR3 has 16 amino acids. Germline CDR1 is LGHNA and CDR2 is YSLEER. The CDR3, as DNA: TGCGCCAGCAGCCGCCTCGCCGGGACAGGGGCCAATGAGCAGTTCTTC. Its translation is CASSRLAGTGANEQFF.

In this sample, this clone turned up once. The chain links TRBV27 to TRBJ1-3; 8 bases fit TRBD1. The CDR3 sequence is 16 residues long. Looked up from germline, CDR1 is MNHEY and CDR2 is SMNVEV (reference sequence). The junction had 6 bases not matched to a gene; V was cut back by 2 bases and J by 3 bases. The CDR3 DNA follows: TGTGCCAGCAGTTTAGGGACAGGCGGCGTTGGAAACACCATATATTTT. This encodes CASSLGTGGVGNTIYF.

CDR3 loop: CASSTVLIRISGQPQHF. The CDR3 DNA follows: TGTGCCAGTAGTACGGTTCTTATCAGGATCAGCGGTCAGCCCCAGCATTTT. The chain links TRBV19 to TRBJ1-5; D remains unclear. This CDR3 comprises 17 residues. V was clipped by 4 bases and J by 6 bases, with 22 bases between them. Germline lookup yields CDR1 LNHDA and CDR2 SQIVND (reference sequence).